This TCR beta chain was retrieved from a study of shared clonotypes between healthy human individuals. Measured with immunoSEQ multiplex PCR; TCRdb has only the in-frame clones, and not every one. The sample carries around 500,000 clones, 75% to 85% recorded once. This CDR3 has 15 amino acids. Germline V gene lookup returns CDR1 MDHEN and CDR2 SYDVKM. Trimming took 5 bases from V and 0 from J, leaving 11 bases between them. Sequenced sample: PBMCs. The chain employs TRBV28 and TRBJ1-5, with a weak D call TRBD1 (5 bases). The sequence came from a woman in her thirties or forties in good health. Some clones in this sample may be carry-over from other donors' samples. The CDR3 DNA follows: TGTGCCAGCAGTCAAAATAGGGGTAGCAATCAGCCCCAGCATTTT. The encoded protein is CASSQNRGSNQPQHF.